A single sample gave rise to the 19 T cell receptor beta chains below, sequenced in a study of blood T cells in healthy people across ages. A sample-barcoded 5' primer and a J-beta primer mix were used in a second PCR of roughly 7 to 12 cycles. A single record per CDR3 protein comes from TCRdb applying MiXCR to the 5' RACE reads. The sample includes approximately 800,000 distinct CDR3 sequences, approximately 55% of them seen just once. Input material: blood. The receptors shown here come from an elderly man in good health.

The rearrangement links TRBV10-2 to TRBJ1-5; D gene ambiguous. The length of the CDR3 is 14 residues. Trimming took 3 bases from V and 0 from J, leaving 6 bases between them. Germline V lookup: CDR1 WSHSY, CDR2 SAAADI. The CDR3 is CASSDRSSNQPQHF. In nucleotides, the CDR3 is TGCGCCAGCAGTGATCGTAGTAGCAATCAGCCCCAGCATTTT.

This clonotype has just a few counts. J is TRBJ2-5 and V is TRBV4-1, with 9 bases fitting TRBD1. Near its end, the DNA agrees better with TRBJ2-7, so the J call may be wrong. The CDR3 has 14 residues. Germline V CDR1 and CDR2: MGHRA, YSYEKL. The DNA of the CDR3 is TGCGCCAGCAGCTCGGGACAGGGTTTCTCCGAGCAGTACTTC. This codes for CASSSGQGFSEQYF.

This clonotype was observed a handful of times. The chain carries TRBV6-6 and TRBJ1-2, with 10 bases lining up with TRBD1. The CDR3 has 14 residues. The V gene end was trimmed by 6 bases and the J gene end by 7 bases; junction bases not matched to a gene: 8. Germline V gene lookup returns CDR1 MNHNY and CDR2 SVGAGI (reference sequence). CDR3 region: CASSAGDRGLGYTF. The CDR3 nucleotides are TGTGCCAGCAGCGCCGGGGACAGGGGACTTGGCTACACCTTC.

J is TRBJ1-6 and V is TRBV4-2; a possible D gene is TRBD1 (6 bases). Germline CDR1 is LGHNA and CDR2 is YNFKEQ. The CDR3 length is 16 residues. V was clipped by 0 bases and J by 9 bases, with 15 bases between them. The CDR3: CASSQDLADSGSPLHF. The CDR3 DNA reads as TGTGCCAGCAGCCAAGATCTTGCGGACAGCGGTTCACCCCTCCACTTT.

This clonotype has ten or more counts. The chain carries TRBV7-9 and TRBJ2-3, with D possibly being TRBD1 or TRBD2 (6 bases each). The CDR3 runs to 14 residues. The germline V and J ends were trimmed by 5 bases and 4 bases, with 13 bases remaining between them. From germline, CDR1 is SEHNR and CDR2 FQNEAQ (reference sequence). CDR3 DNA: TGTGCCAGCAGCCCCCGGGGGCAGTCAGATACGCAGTATTTT. Translation: CASSPRGQSDTQYF. The complete variable domain, with remaining parts taken from reference TRBV7-9 and TRBJ2-3, reads DTGVSQNPRHKITKRGQNVTFRCDPISEHNRLYWYRQTLGQGPEFLTYFQNEAQLEKSRLLSDRFSAERPKGSFSTLEIQRTEQGDSAMYLCASSPRGQSDTQYFGPGTRLTVL.

The chain links TRBV20-1 to TRBJ2-7, with 10 bases fitting TRBD2. The CDR3 loop spans 15 amino acids. V shed 0 bases and J 2 bases; nucleotides not matched to a gene: 4. Germline loops: CDR1 DFQATT, CDR2 SNEGSKA (reference sequence). The DNA of the CDR3 is TGCAGTGCTAGAGATAGCGGGAGGCCAACCTACGAGCAGTACTTC. Residues: CSARDSGRPTYEQYF.

The rearrangement joins TRBV10-3 to TRBJ2-7, with 10 nucleotides matching TRBD1. The CDR3 is 13 residues long. V trimming: 4 bases; J trimming: 7 bases; junction bases outside the gene matches: 4. Looked up from germline, CDR1 is ENHRY and CDR2 is SYGVKD. In DNA form, the CDR3 reads TGTGCCATCAGTGGACAGGGGGCCGGGGAGCAGTACTTC. Residues: CAISGQGAGEQYF.

V is TRBV7-3 and J is TRBJ2-5; 13 positions agree with TRBD2. Trimming took 4 bases from V and 5 from J; bases not matched to a gene: 10. The CDR3 runs 17 residues. Germline assignment: CDR1 SGHTA and CDR2 FQGTGA. The CDR3 region has the DNA TGTGCCAGCAGCTCCCTTCCGGGACTAGCGGGACAGGAGACCCAGTACTTC. Its protein is CASSSLPGLAGQETQYF. Supplemented by reference TRBV7-3 and TRBJ2-5, the full variable domain reads GAGVSQTPSNKVTEKGKYVELRCDPISGHTALYWYRQSLGQGPEFLIYFQGTGAADDSGLPNDRFFAVRPEGSVSTLKIQRTERGDSAVYLCASSSLPGLAGQETQYFGPGTRLLVL.

This clonotype was recorded many times. V usage is TRBV2 and J usage is TRBJ1-2; TRBD1 aligns across 8 bases. V shed 4 bases, J shed 2 bases, and the junction held 0 bases outside the gene matches. Germline lookup yields CDR1 SNHLY and CDR2 FYNNEI. The CDR3 consists of 13 residues. The CDR3: CASSGQGNYGYTF. CDR3 bases: TGTGCCAGCAGTGGACAGGGGAACTATGGCTACACCTTC.

This clonotype has just a few counts. CDR3 region: CASSDPGGPLDEQFF. The CDR3 bases are TGTGCCAGCAGTGACCCTGGAGGTCCTCTTGACGAGCAGTTCTTC. The rearrangement links TRBV2 to TRBJ2-1, with D tentatively TRBD2 (5 bases). CDR3 length: 15 amino acids. Germline V CDR1 and CDR2: SNHLY, FYNNEI. Trimming cost V 3 bases and J 10 bases, with 19 bases left between them. Filled out from reference TRBV2 and TRBJ2-1, the complete variable domain reads EPEVTQTPSHQVTQMGQEVILRCVPISNHLYFYWYRQILGQKVEFLVSFYNNEISEKSEIFDDQFSVERPDGSNFTLKIRSTKLEDSAMYFCASSDPGGPLDEQFFGPGTRLTVL.

This chain connects TRBV11-3 to TRBJ2-1, with D perhaps assigned TRBD1 or TRBD2 (5 bases each). This CDR3 region has 16 residues. V lost 0 bases and J 3 bases, leaving 12 bases between the germline ends. From germline, CDR1 is SGHNT and CDR2 YENEEA. CDR3 in amino acids: CASSLDNSGRYNEQFF. CDR3 nucleotides: TGTGCCAGCAGCTTAGATAACTCGGGACGCTACAATGAGCAGTTCTTC.

The J gene is TRBJ2-3, the V gene TRBV9, with a possible D match to TRBD1 (6 bases). V was trimmed by 2 bases and J by 8 bases, leaving 12 bases between them. The CDR3 is 13 residues long. CDR1 SGDLS and CDR2 YYNGEE come from the germline V gene. The CDR3 protein is CASSVSGEGTQYF. As DNA, the CDR3 is TGTGCCAGCAGCGTCTCAGGGGAAGGTACGCAGTATTTT.

Details on this clonotype: A read error may explain this, as a much larger clone is one base away. This chain connects TRBV9 to TRBJ1-2; weak D call: TRBD1 (5 bases). From germline, CDR1 is SGDLS and CDR2 YYNGEE. Trimming shortened V by 3 bases and J by 3 bases, and 12 bases separated the two germline ends. The CDR3 totals 14 residues. CDR3 amino acids: CASSARDGDYGYTF. In DNA form, the CDR3 reads TGTGCCAGCAGCGCTAGGGACGGAGACTATGGCTACACCTTC.

V and J are TRBV3-1 and TRBJ1-3; D is unclear. From germline, CDR1 is LGHDT and CDR2 YNNKEL (reference sequence). V was pared by 10 bases and J by 7 bases, with 11 bases between. The length of the CDR3 is 11 residues. The CDR3 DNA reads as TGTGCCACCACCCTTAGGAACACCATATATTTT. Translating it yields CATTLRNTIYF.

The chain employs TRBV5-1 and TRBJ2-7, with 10 bases fitting TRBD1. The V and J ends lost 4 bases and 5 bases, in that order; junction bases with no gene match: 6. This CDR3 spans 14 amino acids. CDR1 and CDR2 (germline): SGHRS, YFSETQ. The CDR3 DNA is TGCGCCAGCAGCCCCGGGACAGGGGAGAACGAGCAGTACTTC. Translation: CASSPGTGENEQYF.

The chain carries TRBV28 and TRBJ1-1, with D maybe TRBD1 (5 bases). Germline CDR1 is MDHEN and CDR2 is SYDVKM. V dropped 4 bases and J dropped 4 bases, with 16 bases sitting between them. The CDR3 has 15 amino acids. CDR3 in amino acids: CASSSLRQGGTEAFF. The CDR3, as DNA: TGTGCCAGCAGTTCCTTAAGGCAGGGCGGCACTGAAGCTTTCTTT.

Remarks on this clonotype: At one boundary the junction diverges from the germline segment, which might be a read error. The genes are TRBV2 and TRBJ2-4; 10 nucleotides line up with TRBD2. With the DNA end fitting TRBJ2-7 better, the J assignment may be wrong. The CDR3 consists of 17 residues. CDR1 SNHLY and CDR2 FYNNEI come from the germline V gene. CDR3 in DNA: TGTGCCAGCAGCGAAGCGCTGTCTAGCGGGAGTAGGTACGAGCAGTACTTC. It is translated as CASSEALSSGSRYEQYF.

This clonotype was observed a single time. The V and J genes are TRBV29-1 and TRBJ1-1; TRBD1 matches 7 bases. Per the germline V gene, CDR1 is SQVTM and CDR2 is ANQGSEA. This CDR3 is built from 16 residues. J lost 4 bases, V lost 2 bases, and 13 bases had no gene match. The CDR3 is CSVETIRGGWGTEAFF. Here the CDR3 DNA reads TGCAGCGTTGAAACGATCAGGGGGGGCTGGGGCACTGAAGCTTTCTTT.

This chain joins TRBV12-3 or TRBV12-4 and TRBJ1-5; TRBD1 might be the D (5 bases). This CDR3 is built from 16 residues. Trimming took 4 bases from V and 2 from J, leaving 15 bases between them. DNA of the CDR3: TGTGCCAGCAGTTGGGGACCCCAAACCGGCAATCAGCCCCAGCATTTT. Its protein is CASSWGPQTGNQPQHF.